This T cell receptor (beta chain) derives from a study of blood T cells in healthy people across ages. Study-wide results and limits: Diversity was higher, and naive CD4+ cells more numerous, in long-lived donors than in aged donors. The study could not conclusively compare naive and antigen-experienced cells, given its unsorted PBMCs.

Extracted total RNA amounted to at least 5.5 micrograms for each sample. The CDR3 contains 16 residues. The germline V gene has CDR1 PRHDT and CDR2 FYEKMQ (reference sequence). The V segment lost 5 bases and the J segment 1 base; nucleotides outside the gene matches: 7. Then a second PCR, running about 6 to 12 cycles, was carried out with a sample-barcoded 5' primer and a J-beta primer mix. CDR3-containing paired-end reads numbered at least 2.5 million in each sample. TCRdb recomputed calls from the 5' RACE reads with MiXCR, one row per CDR3 protein. The sample holds around 1,000,000 distinct CDR3 sequences, approximately 25% seen once. A remark on this clonotype: The antigen is undetermined.

Another study also made use of these data, one on T cells of mothers and their children.

Sequencing was carried out using blood. J is TRBJ2-2 and V is TRBV13, with 7 positions matching TRBD1. The receptor was derived from a girl aged 2-10 years in good health. For the CDR3, the DNA is TGTGCCAGCAGCACCCTGACAGGGAGGAACACCGGGGAGCTGTTTTTT. Translated: CASSTLTGRNTGELFF.